This TCR beta chain was captured by sequencing in a study of control samples from healthy donors and cancer patients. This CDR3 has 16 amino acids. Trimming took off 3 bases at V and 4 bases at J, with 19 bases between the two ends. Germline CDR1 reads SGHKS; CDR2 reads YYEKEE (reference sequence). Profiling relied on immunoSEQ multiplex PCR, and the TCRdb table lists in-frame clones only, not all of them. The sample has about 38,000 clones, around 88% seen once. This chain connects TRBV5-5 to TRBJ1-2, with D perhaps TRBD1 (6 bases). The clonotype originates from a woman aged 55 to 70 with lung cancer. Sequencing used PBMCs. The CDR3 nucleotides read TGTGCCAGCAGCTGGGGGCCGGGACGACTAACCTATGGCTACACCTTC. Amino acids: CASSWGPGRLTYGYTF.